This T cell receptor (beta chain) originates from a study of shared clonotypes between healthy human individuals (TCRdb year 2020). Study-level background: The cohort included a few men and two women between 18 and 49 years of age. Blood TCR repertoires of a handful of healthy adults were deeply sequenced to estimate repertoire size and the extent of clonotype sharing between individuals. To increase sequencing depth and limit assay-specific biases, TCR repertoire library preparation and sequencing were carried out by different laboratories using diverse techniques. Per donor, three plates each were used for CD4 naive and CD4 memory, two for CD8 naive, and one for CD8 memory. Each donor's leukapheresis produced roughly between roughly 0.9 and 9 billion PBMCs. The study at large found these results: Incomplete sequencing was indicated by rarefaction of sorted-subset datasets, despite the large sequencing depth. Naive subsets generally had larger estimated clonotype richness than memory subsets. Because the study included only a small number of donors, the genetic and exposure-history diversity represented was limited. Pairwise subsampling indicated that sequencing depth was expected to affect the degree of clonotype sharing among donors. Only blood was sampled, and tissue TCR repertoires likely differ from those in blood. Across four donors, around 5.4% of naive CD4, around 3.5% of naive CD8, roughly 2.3% of memory CD4, and roughly 0.41% of memory CD8 clonotypes were shared. Clonotypes shared by all four sorted-subset donors showed higher generation probabilities than non-shared clonotypes.

Per the germline V gene, SGHTA is the CDR1 and FQGNSA is the CDR2. Trimming accounts for 5 bases at V and 2 bases at J, while the number of junction bases matched to no gene is 4. The CDR3 contains 15 residues, cysteine and phenylalanine counted. Here the CDR3 DNA is all that survives: 45 bases in frame from base 1. Using the deep immunoSEQ assay, multiplex PCR amplified TCR CDR3 regions from genomic DNA. Genomic DNA extracted from each cell subset was distributed evenly over all wells of several immunoSEQ 96-well plates, and each plate served as one replicate. Each replicate PCR for sorted subsets received about 200 ng genomic DNA, equal to tens of thousands of T cell genomes. Purified libraries were quantified with a Qubit 3.0 fluorometer, sized on a Bioanalyzer 2100, and re-quantified with the KAPA Library Quantification kit. Every immunoSEQ 96-well plate was sequenced on a separate single-read 150-cycle Illumina NextSeq 550 flow cell. From the authors' description of their analysis: The immunoSEQ output contained only junctional sequences without quality scores, so filtering could not match that applied to full-length reads. To assign V/J genes and CDR3, sequences were annotated using PyIR, a Python wrapper for IgBLAST v1.9, with IMGT germline references. Reads were removed for weak V/J assignments (E-value above 1e-6), missing CDR3, stop codons, out-of-frame junctions, or ambiguous translated residues. V3J clonotypes were defined as sequences sharing the same inferred V gene, J gene, and CDR3 amino acid sequence. The percentage overlap between two repertoires was calculated by dividing the number of shared unique clonotypes by the size of the smaller repertoire. Three approaches were used to assess repertoire richness: RTK rarefaction, the Chao1 estimator, and Recon v2.1 estimates of unobserved clonotypes. Generation probabilities for all TCRbeta clonotypes obtained by the gDNA method from a handful of donors were computed using OLGA. The clones in this table, taken by TCRdb from immuneACCESS, are in-frame only. Not every clone is retained; where verified, under half of the shortfall comes from an unresolved V gene, and the cause of the rest is unknown. V, J and clone size reflect that table, while D and trimming were determined from the DNA. The sample contains roughly 1,100,000 clones, around 74% of them found a single time. The leading ten clones occupy roughly 1.4% of the sample.

A word on this clone: What antigen it recognizes has not been identified. No qualities accompany the bases; no much larger clone lies one base away.

Healthy HIV-negative adults with no recently reported acute infections or vaccinations were included as donors. All donors were Caucasian adults living in Nashville, Tennessee, USA. CD4+ T cells were enriched by magnetic negative selection, after which naive cells were positively selected on CD45RA and the negative fraction was taken as the memory subset. After blood collection by leukapheresis, PBMCs were isolated using Ficoll-Histopaque density gradient centrifugation and then cryopreserved in the vapor phase of liquid nitrogen. Analytical flow cytometry was used to check the purity and quantity of every magnetically sorted T cell population. Genomic DNA was isolated from each sorted fraction and quantified by UV absorbance on a Nanodrop 2000c.

The sample was memory CD4+ T cells sorted from blood. Sample cell subset or site, as interpreted from the label and publication: CD45RA-negative fraction. The rearrangement combines TRBV7-2 with TRBJ2-1, with 9 bases aligning to TRBD2. The sequence derives from a man aged 18-30 years in good health. The CDR3 has the sequence CASSSSGGAYNEQFF. The DNA sequence is given as TGTGCCAGCAGCAGTAGCGGGGGCGCCTACAATGAGCAGTTCTTC.